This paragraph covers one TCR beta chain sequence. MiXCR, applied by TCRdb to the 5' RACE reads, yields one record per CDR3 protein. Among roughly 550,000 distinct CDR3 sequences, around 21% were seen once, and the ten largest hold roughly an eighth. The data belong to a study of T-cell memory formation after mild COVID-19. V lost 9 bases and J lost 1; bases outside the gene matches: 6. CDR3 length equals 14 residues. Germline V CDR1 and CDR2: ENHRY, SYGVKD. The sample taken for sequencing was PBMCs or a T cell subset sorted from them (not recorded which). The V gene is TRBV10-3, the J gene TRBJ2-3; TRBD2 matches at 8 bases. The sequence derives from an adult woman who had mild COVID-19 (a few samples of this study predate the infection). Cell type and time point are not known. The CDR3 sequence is CAISGAFGTDTQYF. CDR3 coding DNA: TGTGCCATTAGCGGGGCCTTTGGCACAGATACGCAGTATTTT.